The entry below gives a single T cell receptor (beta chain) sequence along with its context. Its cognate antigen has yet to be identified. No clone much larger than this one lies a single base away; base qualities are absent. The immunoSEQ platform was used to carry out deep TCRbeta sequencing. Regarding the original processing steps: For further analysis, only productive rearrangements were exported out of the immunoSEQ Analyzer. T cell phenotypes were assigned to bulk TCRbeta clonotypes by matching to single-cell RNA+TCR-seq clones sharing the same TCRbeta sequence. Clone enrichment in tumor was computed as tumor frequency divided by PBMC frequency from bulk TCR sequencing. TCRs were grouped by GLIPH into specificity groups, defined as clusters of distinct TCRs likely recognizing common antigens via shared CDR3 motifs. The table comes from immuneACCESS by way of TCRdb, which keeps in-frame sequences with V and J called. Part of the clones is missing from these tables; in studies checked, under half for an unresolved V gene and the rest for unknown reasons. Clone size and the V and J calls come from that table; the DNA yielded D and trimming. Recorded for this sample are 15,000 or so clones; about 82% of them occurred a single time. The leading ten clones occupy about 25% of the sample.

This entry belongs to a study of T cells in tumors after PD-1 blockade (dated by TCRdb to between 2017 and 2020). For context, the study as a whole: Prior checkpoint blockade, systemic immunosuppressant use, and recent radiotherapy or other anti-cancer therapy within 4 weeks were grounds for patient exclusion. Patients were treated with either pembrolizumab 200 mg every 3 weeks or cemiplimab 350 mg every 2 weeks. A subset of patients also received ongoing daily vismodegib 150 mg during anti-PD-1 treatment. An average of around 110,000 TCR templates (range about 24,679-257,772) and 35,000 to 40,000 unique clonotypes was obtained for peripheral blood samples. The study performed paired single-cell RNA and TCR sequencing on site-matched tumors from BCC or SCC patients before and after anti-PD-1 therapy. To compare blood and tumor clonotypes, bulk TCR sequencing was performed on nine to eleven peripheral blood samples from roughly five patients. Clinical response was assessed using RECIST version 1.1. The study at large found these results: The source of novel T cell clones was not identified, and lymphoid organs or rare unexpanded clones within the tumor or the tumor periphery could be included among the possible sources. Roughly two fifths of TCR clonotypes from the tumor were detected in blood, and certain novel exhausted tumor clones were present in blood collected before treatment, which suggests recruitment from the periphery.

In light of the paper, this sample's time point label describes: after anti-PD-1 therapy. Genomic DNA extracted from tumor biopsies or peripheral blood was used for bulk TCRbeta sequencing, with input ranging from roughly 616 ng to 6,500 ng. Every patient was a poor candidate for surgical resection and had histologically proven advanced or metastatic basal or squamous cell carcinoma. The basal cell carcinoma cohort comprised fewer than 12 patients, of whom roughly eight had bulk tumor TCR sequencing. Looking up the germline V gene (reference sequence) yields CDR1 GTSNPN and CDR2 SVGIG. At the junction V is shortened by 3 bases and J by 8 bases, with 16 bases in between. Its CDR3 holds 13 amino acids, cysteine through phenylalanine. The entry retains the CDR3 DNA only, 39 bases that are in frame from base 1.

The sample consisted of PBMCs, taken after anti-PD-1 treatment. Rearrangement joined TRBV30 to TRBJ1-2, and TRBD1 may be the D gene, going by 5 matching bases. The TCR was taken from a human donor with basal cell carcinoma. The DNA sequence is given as TGTGCCTGGAGCGGGGACCACGCTATCGGCTACACCTTC. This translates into CAWSGDHAIGYTF.